The 9 T cell receptor beta chains listed next were all sequenced from one sample in a study of T cell responses to AZD1222 COVID-19 vaccine. Using immunoSEQ multiplex PCR, the repertoire was profiled, and TCRdb retains in-frame clones only, with some absent. The sample lists 130,000 to 150,000 clones; roughly nine tenths were seen once. Sequences were derived from peripheral blood, sampled on day 0 of AZD1222 vaccination. The receptors were sampled from an adult in good health.

V gene TRBV15 combines with J gene TRBJ1-2, with 9 bases that match TRBD1. The germline V gene has CDR1 LNHNV and CDR2 YYDKDF (reference sequence). This CDR3 comprises 16 residues. Losses at the gene ends were 0 bases for V and 4 bases for J; bases not matched to a gene: 6. The CDR3 sequence: CATSRDLGQGSYGYTF. CDR3 nucleotides: TGTGCCACCAGCAGAGATTTAGGACAGGGGAGCTATGGCTACACCTTC.

The J gene is TRBJ2-5, the V gene TRBV25-1, with TRBD1 matching over 10 bases. The CDR3 is made up of 14 amino acids. Germline V gene sequence: CDR1 MGHDK, CDR2 SYGVNS. J gave up 2 bases and V 5 bases, and 2 bases lay outside the gene matches. Here the CDR3 reads CASSRQGAQETQYF. The CDR3 coding sequence is TGTGCCAGCAGTAGACAGGGGGCTCAAGAGACCCAGTACTTC.

This chain joins TRBV7-9 and TRBJ2-1, with 8 bases that match TRBD2. Germline lookup yields CDR1 SEHNR and CDR2 FQNEAQ (reference sequence). The CDR3 loop spans 15 amino acids. The J segment lost 5 bases and the V segment lost 4 bases, leaving 7 bases of the junction unmatched. The DNA of the CDR3 is TGTGCCAGCAGCTACGGGACTAGGTTACACAATGAGCAGTTCTTC. Residues: CASSYGTRLHNEQFF. Full variable domain (rest looked up from reference TRBV7-9 and TRBJ2-1): DTGVSQNPRHKITKRGQNVTFRCDPISEHNRLYWYRQTLGQGPEFLTYFQNEAQLEKSRLLSDRFSAERPKGSFSTLEIQRTEQGDSAMYLCASSYGTRLHNEQFFGPGTRLTVL.

This clone showed up just once. The rearrangement joins TRBV9 to TRBJ2-7, with D hard to call. The ends were cut back, 0 bases at V and 0 bases at J, with 7 bases in the middle. The CDR3 has 14 amino acids. The V gene's germline CDR1 is SGDLS and CDR2 YYNGEE. In nucleotides, the CDR3 is TGTGCCAGCAGCGTAGGAGACCACTCCTACGAGCAGTACTTC. Encoded protein: CASSVGDHSYEQYF.

In its sample, this clone was seen once. The chain combines TRBV18 with TRBJ1-6; D is ambiguous. The V and J ends lost 1 base and 3 bases respectively, with 10 bases between them. The CDR3 has 16 amino acids. Germline CDR1 KGHSH, CDR2 LQKENI. The CDR3 DNA reads TGTGCCAGCTCACCACTGGGGAATAGCTATAATTCACCCCTCCACTTT. Its protein is CASSPLGNSYNSPLHF.

V and J are TRBV7-9 and TRBJ2-1; tentatively, D is TRBD1 or TRBD2 (6 bases each). The CDR3 is 13 residues long. Germline V gene sequence: CDR1 SEHNR, CDR2 FQNEAQ (reference sequence). Trimming cost V 7 bases and J 8 bases, with 15 bases left between them. CDR3 in DNA: TGTGCCAGCAATACTAGGGGGGAGTATGAGCAGTTCTTC. Its translation is CASNTRGEYEQFF.

The V gene is TRBV28, the J gene TRBJ1-6; D remains ambiguous. Trimming cost V 4 bases and J 10 bases, with 11 bases left between them. Looked up from germline, CDR1 is MDHEN and CDR2 is SYDVKM. This CDR3 is built from 13 residues. The CDR3 loop is CASSSPPGSPLHF. Here the CDR3 DNA reads TGTGCCAGCAGTTCCCCGCCCGGATCACCCCTCCACTTT.

The table lists this clone with many counts. The V and J genes are TRBV6-6 and TRBJ1-2; 8 nucleotides match TRBD1. CDR1 and CDR2 from the germline V gene are MNHNY and SVGAGI (reference sequence). There are 14 residues in the CDR3. With V trimmed by 4 bases and J by 2 bases, 3 bases remained unmatched. The CDR3 is CASSSRQGNYGYTF. CDR3 DNA: TGTGCCAGCAGTTCCCGACAGGGGAACTATGGCTACACCTTC.

This chain links TRBV19 with TRBJ1-5, with 11 bases fitting TRBD1. Per germline, CDR1 LNHDA and CDR2 SQIVND (reference sequence). This CDR3 region has 16 residues. V lost 4 bases and J lost 3; bases outside the gene matches: 5. CDR3 sequence: CASSNQDRGLNQPQHF. CDR3 DNA: TGTGCCAGTAGTAACCAGGACAGGGGGCTCAATCAGCCCCAGCATTTT.